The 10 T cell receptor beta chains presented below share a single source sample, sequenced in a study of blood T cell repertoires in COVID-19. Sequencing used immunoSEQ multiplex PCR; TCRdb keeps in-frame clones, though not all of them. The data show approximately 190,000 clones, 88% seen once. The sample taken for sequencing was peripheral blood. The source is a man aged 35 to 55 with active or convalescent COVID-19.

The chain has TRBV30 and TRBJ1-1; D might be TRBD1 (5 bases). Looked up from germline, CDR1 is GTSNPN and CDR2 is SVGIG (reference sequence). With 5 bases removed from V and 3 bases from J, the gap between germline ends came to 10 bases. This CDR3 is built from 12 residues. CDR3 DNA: TGTGCCTGGGCCCGGGGGTACACTGAAGCTTTCTTT. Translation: CAWARGYTEAFF.

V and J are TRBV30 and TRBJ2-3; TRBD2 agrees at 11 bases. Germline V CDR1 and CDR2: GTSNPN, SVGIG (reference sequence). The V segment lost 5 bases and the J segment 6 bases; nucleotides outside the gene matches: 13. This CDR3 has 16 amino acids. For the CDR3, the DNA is TGTGCCTGGGGTCGAGGCCTAGCGGGAGGTTCCGATACGCAGTATTTT. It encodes CAWGRGLAGGSDTQYF.

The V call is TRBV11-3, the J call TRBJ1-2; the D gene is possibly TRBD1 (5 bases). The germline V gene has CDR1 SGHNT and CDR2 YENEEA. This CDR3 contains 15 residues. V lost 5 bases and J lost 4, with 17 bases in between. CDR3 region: CASSPWGEEGYGYTF. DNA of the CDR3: TGTGCCAGCAGCCCCTGGGGCGAGGAGGGCTATGGCTACACCTTC.

The CDR3 protein is CSASKLAGGQETQYF. The CDR3 DNA sequence: TGCAGTGCTAGTAAACTAGCGGGGGGTCAAGAGACCCAGTACTTC. This sequence joins TRBV20-1 and TRBJ2-5; 12 bases match TRBD2. Unmatched junction bases numbered 4, after V lost 3 bases and J lost 2 bases. Germline assignment: CDR1 DFQATT and CDR2 SNEGSKA (reference sequence). The CDR3 runs 15 residues.

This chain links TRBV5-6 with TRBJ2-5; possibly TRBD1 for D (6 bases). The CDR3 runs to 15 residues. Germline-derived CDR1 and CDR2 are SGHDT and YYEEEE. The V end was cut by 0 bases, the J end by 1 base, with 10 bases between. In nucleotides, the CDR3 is TGTGCCAGCAGCTTGGCGACAGGCTTCCAAGAGACCCAGTACTTC. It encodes CASSLATGFQETQYF. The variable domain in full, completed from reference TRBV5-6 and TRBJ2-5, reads DAGVTQSPTHLIKTRGQQVTLRCSPKSGHDTVSWYQQALGQGPQFIFQYYEEEERQRGNFPDRFSGHQFPNYSSELNVNALLLGDSALYLCASSLATGFQETQYFGPGTRLLVL.

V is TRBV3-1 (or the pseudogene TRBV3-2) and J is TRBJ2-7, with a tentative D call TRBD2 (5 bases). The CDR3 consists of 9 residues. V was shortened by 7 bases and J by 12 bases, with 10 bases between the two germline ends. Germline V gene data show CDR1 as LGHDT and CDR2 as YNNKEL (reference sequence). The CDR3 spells CASIFEGYF. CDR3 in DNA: TGTGCCAGCATCTTCGAGGGGTACTTC.

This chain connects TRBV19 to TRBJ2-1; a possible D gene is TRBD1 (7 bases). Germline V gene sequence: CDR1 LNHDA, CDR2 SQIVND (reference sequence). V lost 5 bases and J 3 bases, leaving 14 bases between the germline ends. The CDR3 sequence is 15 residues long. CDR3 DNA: TGTGCCAGTAGTCGTAGACAGGGAGGCTACAATGAGCAGTTCTTC. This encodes CASSRRQGGYNEQFF. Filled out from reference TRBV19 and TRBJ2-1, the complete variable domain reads DGGITQSPKYLFRKEGQNVTLSCEQNLNHDAMYWYRQDPGQGLRLIYYSQIVNDFQKGDIAEGYSVSREKKESFPLTVTSAQKNPTAFYLCASSRRQGGYNEQFFGPGTRLTVL.

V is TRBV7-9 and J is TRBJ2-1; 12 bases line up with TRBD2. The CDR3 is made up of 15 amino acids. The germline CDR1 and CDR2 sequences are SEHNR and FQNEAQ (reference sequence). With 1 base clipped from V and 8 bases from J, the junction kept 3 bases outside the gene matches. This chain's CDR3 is CASSLGTSGAYEQFF. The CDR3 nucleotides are TGTGCCAGCAGCTTAGGGACTAGCGGGGCCTATGAGCAGTTCTTC.

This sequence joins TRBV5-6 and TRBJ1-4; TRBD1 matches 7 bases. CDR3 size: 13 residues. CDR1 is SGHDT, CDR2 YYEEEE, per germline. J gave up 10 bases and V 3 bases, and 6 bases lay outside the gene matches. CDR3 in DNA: TGTGCCAGCAGCTACGGGACAGAAGGAAAACTGTTTTTT. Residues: CASSYGTEGKLFF.

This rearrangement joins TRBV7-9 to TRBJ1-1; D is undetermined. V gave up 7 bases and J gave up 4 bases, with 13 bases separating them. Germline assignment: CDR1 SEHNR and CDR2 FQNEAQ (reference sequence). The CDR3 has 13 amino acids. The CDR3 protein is CASTSSGGTEAFF. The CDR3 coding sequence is TGTGCCAGCACCAGCTCTGGCGGCACTGAAGCTTTCTTT.